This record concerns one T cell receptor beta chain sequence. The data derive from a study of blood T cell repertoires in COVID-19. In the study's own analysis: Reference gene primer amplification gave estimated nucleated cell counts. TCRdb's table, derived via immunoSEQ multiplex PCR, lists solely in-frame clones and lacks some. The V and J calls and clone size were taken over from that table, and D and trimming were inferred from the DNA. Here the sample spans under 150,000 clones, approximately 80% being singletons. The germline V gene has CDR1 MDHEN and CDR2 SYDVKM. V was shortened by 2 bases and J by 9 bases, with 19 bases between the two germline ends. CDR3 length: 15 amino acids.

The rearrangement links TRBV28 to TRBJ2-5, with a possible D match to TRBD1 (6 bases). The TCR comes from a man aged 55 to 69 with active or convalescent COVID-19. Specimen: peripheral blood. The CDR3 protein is CASSLGREGTGPQYF. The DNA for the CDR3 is TGTGCCAGCAGTTTAGGCCGCGAGGGCACAGGGCCCCAGTACTTC.